This T cell receptor beta chain came from a study of blood T cell repertoires in COVID-19. Study at large: Collection of acute and convalescent COVID-19 samples took place in the United States, Italy and Spain. T cells, B-cell-depleted T cells, or PBMCs supplied cDNA or gDNA.

Method: immunoSEQ multiplex PCR; TCRdb's copy keeps in-frame clones and lacks some. The sample lists about 250,000 clones, 82% occurring once. This CDR3 is built from 16 residues. V shed 2 bases and J shed 5 bases, with 15 bases lying between them. From germline, CDR1 is MGHDK and CDR2 SYGVNS. A COVID-19 case was met by exposed participants within 2 weeks before study entry. The source is a man aged 40-49 years who had been exposed to COVID-19. The sample was PBMCs or T cells enriched from blood (not recorded which). The rearrangement joins TRBV25-1 to TRBJ2-2, with D possibly being TRBD1 (6 bases). Here the CDR3 reads CASSEGGRGRTGELFF. The DNA for the CDR3 is TGTGCCAGCAGTGAAGGGGGCAGGGGAAGAACCGGGGAGCTGTTTTTT.